A single sample gave rise to the 18 T cell receptor beta chains below, sequenced in a study of Ad26.COV2.S vaccination and SARS-CoV-2 variants. Here immunoSEQ multiplex PCR was the method, and the copy in TCRdb shows in-frame clones only, minus some. The sample yields approximately 300,000 clones, around 84% seen once. The treatment here: about 20 received Ad26.COV2.S at low or high dose, single or two shots; about 5 received placebo; per-sample allocation not given. Sampling was performed 63 days after the first vaccine or placebo injection. The sequencing here drew on peripheral blood, taken in a trial of Ad26.COV2.S vaccine versus placebo. These receptors all come from a person aged 18-65 years who received the Ad26.COV2.S COVID-19 vaccine or a placebo.

This clone showed up just once. J is TRBJ1-1 and V is TRBV19; no definite D call. With 5 bases removed from V and 3 bases from J, the gap between germline ends came to 13 bases. The germline CDR1 and CDR2 sequences are LNHDA and SQIVND (reference sequence). The CDR3 covers 14 residues. The CDR3 sequence: CASSSLGVHTEAFF. CDR3 nucleotide sequence: TGTGCCAGTAGTTCCCTCGGGGTACACACTGAAGCTTTCTTT. Full variable domain (outside the CDR3, taken from reference TRBV19 and TRBJ1-1): DGGITQSPKYLFRKEGQNVTLSCEQNLNHDAMYWYRQDPGQGLRLIYYSQIVNDFQKGDIAEGYSVSREKKESFPLTVTSAQKNPTAFYLCASSSLGVHTEAFFGQGTRLTVV.

V is TRBV6-2 or TRBV6-3 and J is TRBJ2-3, with a possible D match to TRBD1 (6 bases). CDR3 length: 15 residues. Trimming shortened V by 5 bases and J by 2 bases, and 14 bases separated the two germline ends. The V gene's germline CDR1 is MNHEY and CDR2 SVGEGT. The DNA for the CDR3 is TGTGCCAGCAGTCCCTCCAGGGGCCTCACAGATACGCAGTATTTT. Encoded protein: CASSPSRGLTDTQYF.

The chain uses TRBV5-1 and TRBJ2-7; 12 bases align to TRBD1. Per germline, CDR1 SGHRS and CDR2 YFSETQ. The CDR3 sequence is 16 residues long. The V segment lost 0 bases and the J segment 7 bases; nucleotides outside the gene matches: 8. CDR3 protein: CASSLASGQGAGEQYF. Written as DNA, the CDR3 is TGCGCCAGCAGCTTGGCCTCGGGACAGGGGGCTGGAGAGCAGTACTTC.

The chain combines TRBV5-1 with TRBJ2-1; TRBD1 aligns across 7 bases. This CDR3 comprises 15 residues. Germline-derived CDR1 and CDR2 are SGHRS and YFSETQ. J gave up 4 bases and V 0 bases, and 4 bases lay outside the gene matches. CDR3 in DNA: TGCGCCAGCAGCTTGGAGGGGGCCCTTTACAATGAGCAGTTCTTC. Residues: CASSLEGALYNEQFF. The entire variable domain, with the rest obtained from reference TRBV5-1 and TRBJ2-1, is as follows: KAGVTQTPRYLIKTRGQQVTLSCSPISGHRSVSWYQQTPGQGLQFLFEYFSETQRNKGNFPGRFSGRQFSNSRSEMNVSTLELGDSALYLCASSLEGALYNEQFFGPGTRLTVL.

This chain uses TRBV30 with TRBJ2-3; possible D gene TRBD1, 5 bases. Trimming took off 4 bases at V and 4 bases at J, with 9 bases between the two ends. This CDR3 has 12 residues. Germline V lookup: CDR1 GTSNPN, CDR2 SVGIG (reference sequence). Here the CDR3 DNA reads TGTGCCTGGAAGGGGCCAGCAGATACGCAGTATTTT. Its protein is CAWKGPADTQYF. Combining the CDR3 with reference TRBV30 and TRBJ2-3 gives the whole variable domain SQTIHQWPATLVQPVGSPLSLECTVEGTSNPNLYWYRQAAGRGLQLLFYSVGIGQISSEVPQNLSASRPQDRQFILSSKKLLLSDSGFYLCAWKGPADTQYFGPGTRLTVL.

The chain recombines TRBV14 with TRBJ2-7; 12 bases are shared with TRBD2. Trimming took 5 bases from V and 6 from J; bases not matched to a gene: 8. Looked up from germline, CDR1 is SGHDN and CDR2 is FVKESK. The CDR3 has 15 amino acids. CDR3: CASSFGLAGSSEQYF. The DNA of the CDR3 is TGTGCCAGCAGCTTCGGACTAGCGGGGTCAAGCGAGCAGTACTTC.

The chain recombines TRBV7-2 with TRBJ1-1; no clear D. Germline CDR1 SGHTA, CDR2 FQGNSA. Trimming removed 4 bases from V and 11 bases from J, with 14 bases in between. The CDR3 is made up of 12 amino acids. CDR3 DNA: TGTGCCAGCAGCTCATTGGGGAATCGTGCTTTCTTT. Translating it yields CASSSLGNRAFF.

This chain connects TRBV7-2 to TRBJ2-1; the match to TRBD2 covers 12 bases. After removal of 4 bases from V and 8 bases from J, the junction contained 6 bases not matched to a gene. CDR3 length equals 15 residues. CDR1 is SGHTA and CDR2 is FQGNSA in the germline V gene. Written as DNA, the CDR3 is TGTGCCAGCAGCTGGCTAGCGGGGGGGGCCTATGAGCAGTTCTTC. Translating gives CASSWLAGGAYEQFF.

The V and J genes are TRBV19 and TRBJ1-6; possibly TRBD1 for D (5 bases). This CDR3 region has 14 residues. Looked up from germline, CDR1 is LNHDA and CDR2 is SQIVND (reference sequence). Between the trimmed V and J ends, which lost 3 bases and 9 bases, there was a span of 12 bases. The CDR3 sequence: CASSMGQGGSPLHF. For the CDR3, the DNA is TGTGCCAGTAGTATGGGGCAGGGCGGTTCACCCCTCCACTTT.

This clone was observed a handful of times. The chain combines TRBV10-1 with TRBJ2-7; the D is unclear. Germline-derived CDR1 and CDR2 are WNHNN and SYGVQD (reference sequence). The length of the CDR3 is 14 residues. Deletions cut 3 bases from V and 2 bases from J, with 11 bases between. CDR3 sequence: CASSDSQFTYEQYF. CDR3 DNA sequence: TGCGCCAGCAGTGACTCCCAGTTCACCTACGAGCAGTACTTC.

The sample holds one count of this clone. At one boundary the junction diverges from the germline segment, which might be a read error. V usage is TRBV18 and J usage is TRBJ1-1; D is possibly TRBD1 (5 bases). The CDR3 is made up of 13 amino acids. CDR1 and CDR2 from the germline V gene are KGHSH and LQKENI. The CDR3 coding sequence is TGTGCCAGCTCAACGACAGAGGCGGGGCGCCCACGCTTT. It yields the protein CASSTTEAGRPRF.

DNA for the CDR3: TGTGCCAGCAAGAGAAGCTCCTATAATTCACCCCTCCACTTT. It encodes CASKRSSYNSPLHF. V usage is TRBV6-5 and J usage is TRBJ1-6; D not resolved. Germline V gives CDR1 MNHEY, CDR2 SVGAGI. This CDR3 is built from 14 residues. V gave up 7 bases and J gave up 0 bases, with 7 bases separating them.

V usage is TRBV6-1 and J usage is TRBJ2-7; TRBD1 matches at 7 bases. CDR1 and CDR2 from the germline V gene are MNHNS and SASEGT. V trimming: 3 bases; J trimming: 0 bases; junction bases outside the gene matches: 11. The CDR3 loop spans 17 amino acids. The CDR3 DNA follows: TGTGCCAGCAGTGATTTGGGTGGGGCAGGGGGCTCCTACGAGCAGTACTTC. Translated: CASSDLGGAGGSYEQYF.

The chain joins TRBV7-3 to TRBJ2-1; TRBD2 agrees at 8 bases. The germline V gene encodes CDR1 SGHTA and CDR2 FQGTGA. Germline trimming cut 1 base from V and 6 bases from J; bases unmatched to any gene: 8. This CDR3 has 16 amino acids. This chain's CDR3 is CASSLNQRGTLNEQFF. The CDR3 DNA follows: TGTGCCAGCAGCTTAAACCAGCGGGGGACCCTCAATGAGCAGTTCTTC.

The rearrangement links TRBV5-4 to TRBJ2-7; 9 positions agree with TRBD1. This CDR3 has 15 amino acids. In germline, CDR1 is SGHNT, CDR2 YYREEE (reference sequence). V lost 1 base, J lost 7 bases, and 9 bases stayed unmatched. CDR3 sequence reads: CASSLPPGTGIEQYF. CDR3 nucleotides: TGTGCCAGCAGCTTGCCGCCCGGGACAGGGATAGAGCAGTACTTC.

This clone has a count of ten or more. The V call is TRBV4-2, the J call TRBJ2-7, with TRBD2 identical over 10 bases. The length of the CDR3 is 18 residues. Trimming cost V 0 bases and J 0 bases; bases outside gene matches: 8. CDR1 LGHNA and CDR2 YNFKEQ come from the germline V gene. The CDR3 coding sequence is TGTGCCAGCAGCCAAGATGGCTCTAGCGGGGGCACCTCCTACGAGCAGTACTTC. Its protein is CASSQDGSSGGTSYEQYF.

V gene TRBV30 combines with J gene TRBJ1-1; 7 bases align to TRBD1. J gave up 6 bases and V 1 base, and 5 bases lay outside the gene matches. Germline CDR1 is GTSNPN and CDR2 is SVGIG (reference sequence). This CDR3 is 13 amino acids long. The CDR3 DNA reads TGTGCCTGGAGTGAGGACAGGTGGGCTGAAGCTTTCTTT. This gives the protein CAWSEDRWAEAFF. The variable domain in full, completed from reference TRBV30 and TRBJ1-1, reads SQTIHQWPATLVQPVGSPLSLECTVEGTSNPNLYWYRQAAGRGLQLLFYSVGIGQISSEVPQNLSASRPQDRQFILSSKKLLLSDSGFYLCAWSEDRWAEAFFGQGTRLTVV.

The rearrangement links TRBV27 to TRBJ1-2, with D perhaps TRBD1 (6 bases). The V gene's germline CDR1 is MNHEY and CDR2 SMNVEV (reference sequence). The CDR3 loop spans 14 amino acids. V lost 5 bases, J lost 5 bases, and 15 bases lay in between. CDR3 region: CASSLAGTSYGYTF. CDR3 nucleotide sequence: TGTGCCAGCAGTCTAGCCGGGACAAGTTATGGCTACACCTTC.